This T cell receptor beta chain derives from a study of blood T cell repertoires in COVID-19. Study at large: Some COVID-19 samples were acute and others convalescent; all came from the United States, Italy and Spain. The cDNA or gDNA used as material had been derived from T cells, B-cell-depleted T cells, or PBMCs.

Authors' processing steps: By means of reference gene primer amplification, nucleated cell counts were estimated. Produced via immunoSEQ multiplex PCR; TCRdb's table is partial and in-frame only. Clone size and the V and J calls come from that table; the DNA yielded D and trimming. The sample carries roughly 250,000 clones, about 79% recorded once. The TCR comes from a woman of 80 years or more with acute or convalescent COVID-19. The sequencing sample was made of peripheral blood.

The CDR3 nucleotides are TGTGCCAGCAGCTTAATAGCGGGGACCTACGAGCAGTACTTC. It encodes CASSLIAGTYEQYF. V gene TRBV11-2 combines with J gene TRBJ2-7, with 8 bases matching TRBD2. V was pared by 2 bases and J by 2 bases, with 2 bases of the junction left unmatched. Germline assignment: CDR1 SGHAT and CDR2 FQNNGV. CDR3 length equals 14 residues.